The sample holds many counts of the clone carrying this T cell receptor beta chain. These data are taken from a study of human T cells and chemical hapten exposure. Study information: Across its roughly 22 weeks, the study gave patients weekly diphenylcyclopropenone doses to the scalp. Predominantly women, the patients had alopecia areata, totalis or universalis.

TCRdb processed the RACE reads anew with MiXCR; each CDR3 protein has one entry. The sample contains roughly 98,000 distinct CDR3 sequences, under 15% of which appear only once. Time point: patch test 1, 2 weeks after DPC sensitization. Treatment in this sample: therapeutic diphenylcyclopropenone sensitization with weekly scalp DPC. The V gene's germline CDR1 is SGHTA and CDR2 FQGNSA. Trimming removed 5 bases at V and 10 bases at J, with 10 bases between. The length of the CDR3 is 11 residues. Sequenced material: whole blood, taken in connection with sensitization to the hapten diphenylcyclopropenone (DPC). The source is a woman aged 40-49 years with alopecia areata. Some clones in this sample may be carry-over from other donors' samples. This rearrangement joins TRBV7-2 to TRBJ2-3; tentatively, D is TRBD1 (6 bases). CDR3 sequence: CASSQRQAQYF. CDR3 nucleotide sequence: TGTGCCAGCAGCCAACGACAGGCGCAGTATTTT.